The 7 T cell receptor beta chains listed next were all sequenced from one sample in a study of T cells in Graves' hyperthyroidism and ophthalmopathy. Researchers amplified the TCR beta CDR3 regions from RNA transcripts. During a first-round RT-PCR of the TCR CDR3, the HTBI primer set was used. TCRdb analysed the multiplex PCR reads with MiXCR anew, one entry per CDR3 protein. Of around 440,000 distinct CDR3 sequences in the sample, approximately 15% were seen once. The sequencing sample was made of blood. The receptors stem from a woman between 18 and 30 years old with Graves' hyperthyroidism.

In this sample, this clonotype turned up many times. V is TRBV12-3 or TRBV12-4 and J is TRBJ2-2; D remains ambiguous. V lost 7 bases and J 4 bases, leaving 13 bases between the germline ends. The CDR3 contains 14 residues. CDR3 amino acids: CASTFWAGTGELFF. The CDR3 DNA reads TGTGCCAGCACCTTCTGGGCCGGCACCGGGGAGCTGTTTTTT.

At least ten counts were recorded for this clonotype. CDR3 sequence reads: CASSPRSGTIYNEQFF. DNA of the CDR3: TGTGCCAGCTCACCACGGTCCGGGACTATCTACAATGAGCAGTTCTTC. The gene calls are TRBV18 and TRBJ2-1; 7 bases fit TRBD2. Germline-derived CDR1 and CDR2 are KGHSH and LQKENI. The V gene end was trimmed by 1 base and the J gene end by 3 bases; junction bases not matched to a gene: 6. This CDR3 is 16 amino acids long.

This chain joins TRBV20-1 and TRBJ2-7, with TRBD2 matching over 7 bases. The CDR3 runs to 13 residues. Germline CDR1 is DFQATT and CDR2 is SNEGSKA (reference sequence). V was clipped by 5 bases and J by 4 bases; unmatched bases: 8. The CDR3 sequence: CSAGSGIRYEQYF. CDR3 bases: TGCAGTGCTGGCAGCGGGATTCGATACGAGCAGTACTTC.

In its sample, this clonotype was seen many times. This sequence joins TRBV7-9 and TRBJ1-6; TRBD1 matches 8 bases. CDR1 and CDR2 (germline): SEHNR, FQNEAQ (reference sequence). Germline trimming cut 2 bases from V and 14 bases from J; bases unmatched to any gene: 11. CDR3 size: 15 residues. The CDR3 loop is CASSLNGDRTATLHF. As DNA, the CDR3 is TGTGCCAGCAGCTTAAACGGGGACAGGACTGCTACCCTCCACTTT.

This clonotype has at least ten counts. The CDR3 region has the DNA TGTGCCAGCACCGACGACAGGGGGCTGACAGATACGCAGTATTTT. This gives the protein CASTDDRGLTDTQYF. The rearrangement joins TRBV12-3 or TRBV12-4 to TRBJ2-3; 10 positions agree with TRBD1. The length of the CDR3 is 15 residues. V shed 7 bases, J shed 3 bases, and the junction held 7 bases outside the gene matches.

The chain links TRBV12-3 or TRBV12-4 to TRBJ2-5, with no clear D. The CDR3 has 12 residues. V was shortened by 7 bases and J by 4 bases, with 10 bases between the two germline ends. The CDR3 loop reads CASIDPPETQYF. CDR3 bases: TGTGCCAGCATTGACCCCCCAGAGACCCAGTACTTC.

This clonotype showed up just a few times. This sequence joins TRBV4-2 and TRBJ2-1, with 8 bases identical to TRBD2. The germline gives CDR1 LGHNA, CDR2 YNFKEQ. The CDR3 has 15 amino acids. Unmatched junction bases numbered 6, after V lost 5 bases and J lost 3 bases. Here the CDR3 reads CASSSRTSYYNEQFF. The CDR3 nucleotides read TGTGCCAGCAGCTCCCGGACTAGCTACTACAATGAGCAGTTCTTC.